Sequencing of this T cell receptor (beta chain) was carried out in a study of molecular identifiers for immune sequencing clone quantification. Overall study results and limits: Whereas naive cells kept under 1% of molecules in clones above 20 RNA copies, such clones held over 99% in effectors. In cases of identical TCR molecules sharing a barcode, highly expanded clone sizes could be underestimated.

Sorting captured naive CD8 T cells as CD8+CD4-CCR7+CD45RA+. The germline V gene encodes CDR1 SGHNT and CDR2 YENEEA. The CDR3 runs 15 residues. Deletions cut 1 base from V and 3 bases from J, with 7 bases between. This clonotype was observed a handful of times. As yet, its antigen is unknown. Methods described previously were used for bulk TCR libraries, and listed TCR primers were applied. From the PCR reads, TCRdb called clonotypes with MiXCR, one entry per CDR3 protein. The sample shows a few hundred thousand distinct CDR3 sequences, 25% of them seen only once. The receptor was derived from a human donor in good health. Some libraries in this study had Jurkat cell RNA spiked in. Sequenced input: naive CD8+ T cells from blood, with Jurkat cell RNA spiked in. Regarding subset: FACS-sorted CD8+CD4-CCR7+CD45RA+ naive T cells. The V and J genes are TRBV11-3 and TRBJ2-6; no definite D call. The CDR3 nucleotides are TGTGCCAGCAGCTTAGTAAGCTTTGGGGCCAACGTCCTGACTTTC. Its protein is CASSLVSFGANVLTF.